These 21 T cell receptor beta chains were sequenced from one sample in a study of technical replicates of blood from several donors. TCRdb keeps only in-frame clones here, not all; method: immunoSEQ multiplex PCR. The table records approximately 87,000 clones, 94% of them present only once. Sequenced input: T cells isolated from PBMCs. The receptor set was obtained from a human donor in good health.

J is TRBJ2-3 and V is TRBV11-2; TRBD2 might be the D (5 bases). The V gene lost 3 bases and the J gene lost 5 bases, with 12 bases spanning the gap. Germline V gene lookup returns CDR1 SGHAT and CDR2 FQNNGV. This CDR3 region has 14 residues. The CDR3 bases are TGTGCCAGCAGCTTGTCTGACGGAGGAGATACGCAGTATTTT. It yields the protein CASSLSDGGDTQYF.

This rearrangement joins TRBV5-1 to TRBJ2-3; perhaps TRBD2 as D (5 bases). V gave up 4 bases and J gave up 0 bases, with 12 bases separating them. The CDR3 loop spans 15 amino acids. The germline CDR1 and CDR2 sequences are SGHRS and YFSETQ. The CDR3 protein is CASSPEAPSTDTQYF. CDR3 coding DNA: TGCGCCAGCAGCCCGGAGGCCCCTAGCACAGATACGCAGTATTTT.

This clone was seen just once. The chain employs TRBV6-1 and TRBJ1-5; D unclear. CDR3 length: 14 amino acids. Germline lookup yields CDR1 MNHNS and CDR2 SASEGT. Trimming took off 6 bases at V and 0 bases at J, with 9 bases between the two ends. DNA of the CDR3: TGTGCCAGCAGGGCAGGTTATAGCAATCAGCCCCAGCATTTT. Protein: CASRAGYSNQPQHF.

V gene TRBV28 combines with J gene TRBJ2-7; D is uncertain. The CDR3 sequence is 14 residues long. With 3 bases removed from V and 3 bases from J, the gap between germline ends came to 12 bases. Germline V gives CDR1 MDHEN, CDR2 SYDVKM. The CDR3 reads CASSLWQANYEQYF. The DNA of the CDR3 is TGTGCCAGCAGTTTGTGGCAGGCAAACTACGAGCAGTACTTC.

The CDR3 sequence: CASSLGSGQGADGYTF. CDR3 DNA sequence: TGCGCCAGCAGCTTGGGCTCAGGACAGGGGGCGGATGGCTACACCTTC. J is TRBJ1-2 and V is TRBV5-1, with TRBD1 matching over 11 bases. Germline V gives CDR1 SGHRS, CDR2 YFSETQ. V lost 0 bases to trimming and J lost 6 bases; unmatched junction nucleotides: 7. The CDR3 is 16 amino acids.

CDR3 DNA sequence: TGTGCCAGCAGCGGCGTGAACTCCTACGAGCAGTACTTC. It specifies CASSGVNSYEQYF. The chain has TRBV9 and TRBJ2-7; D gene uncertain. V was trimmed by 3 bases and J by 0 bases, leaving 7 bases between them. Per germline, CDR1 SGDLS and CDR2 YYNGEE. The CDR3 covers 13 residues. The complete variable domain, with remaining parts taken from reference TRBV9 and TRBJ2-7, reads DSGVTQTPKHLITATGQRVTLRCSPRSGDLSVYWYQQSLDQGLQFLIQYYNGEERAKGNILERFSAQQFPDLHSELNLSSLELGDSALYFCASSGVNSYEQYFGPGTRLTVT.

The chain combines TRBV7-8 with TRBJ1-5, with D unclear. CDR3 length: 15 amino acids. Germline CDR1 and CDR2: SGHVS and FQNEAQ. V lost 5 bases and J lost 1, with 12 bases in between. CDR3 coding DNA: TGTGCCAGCAGCCTCGGGGTGCCCAGCAATCAGCCCCAGCATTTT. Encoded protein: CASSLGVPSNQPQHF.

The chain joins TRBV7-9 to TRBJ1-1; D is undetermined. The CDR3 is made up of 12 amino acids. The germline V gene has CDR1 SEHNR and CDR2 FQNEAQ (reference sequence). Trimming took 1 base from V and 13 from J, leaving 13 bases between them. CDR3 protein: CASSLEGRVVFF. CDR3 sequence (DNA): TGTGCCAGCAGCTTAGAAGGGCGGGTCGTTTTCTTT.

The J gene is TRBJ1-1, the V gene TRBV11-3; the match to TRBD1 covers 10 bases. Per germline, CDR1 SGHNT and CDR2 YENEEA. CDR3 size: 13 residues. V gave up 5 bases and J gave up 11 bases; unmatched junction bases: 8. The CDR3 protein is CASSARDRGTAFF. The CDR3, as DNA: TGTGCCAGCAGCGCCCGGGACAGGGGTACGGCTTTCTTT.

This chain connects TRBV5-6 to TRBJ2-5, with TRBD1 matching 9 bases. After removal of 1 base from V and 3 bases from J, the junction contained 10 bases not matched to a gene. The CDR3 loop spans 17 amino acids. Germline V gene lookup returns CDR1 SGHDT and CDR2 YYEEEE. The CDR3 loop is CASSLFGPGQGEETQYF. CDR3 nucleotide sequence: TGTGCCAGCAGCTTGTTTGGTCCGGGACAGGGCGAAGAGACCCAGTACTTC.

The V call is TRBV11-2, the J call TRBJ2-1; TRBD1 is a possible D gene (6 bases). V lost 5 bases and J 4 bases, leaving 15 bases between the germline ends. Germline-derived CDR1 and CDR2 are SGHAT and FQNNGV. This CDR3 comprises 15 residues. CDR3 residues: CASSPQGGGYNEQFF. The CDR3 nucleotides are TGTGCCAGCAGCCCACAGGGTGGGGGTTACAATGAGCAGTTCTTC.

This chain uses TRBV30 with TRBJ1-2, with D maybe TRBD1 (6 bases). Germline V gives CDR1 GTSNPN, CDR2 SVGIG (reference sequence). The V end was cut by 3 bases, the J end by 6 bases, with 14 bases between. This CDR3 region has 13 residues. As DNA, the CDR3 is TGTGCCTGGAGATTACAGGGCTGGGATGGCTACACCTTC. Translating gives CAWRLQGWDGYTF.

The V and J genes are TRBV29-1 and TRBJ2-3; D is possibly TRBD2 (6 bases). Trimming removed 6 bases at V and 1 base at J, with 11 bases between. The CDR3 contains 13 residues. Germline assignment: CDR1 SQVTM and CDR2 ANQGSEA. The CDR3 protein is CSVSSEGTDTQYF. The CDR3 DNA follows: TGCAGCGTCTCTAGCGAAGGCACAGATACGCAGTATTTT.

The J gene is TRBJ2-1, the V gene TRBV11-2; 9 nucleotides match TRBD2. CDR1 and CDR2 (germline): SGHAT, FQNNGV. The CDR3 is 16 residues long. V gave up 1 base and J gave up 8 bases; unmatched junction bases: 9. The CDR3 region has the DNA TGTGCCAGCAGCTTAGTTGTGCTAGCGGGATTCGATGAGCAGTTCTTC. Translating it yields CASSLVVLAGFDEQFF.

The chain carries TRBV28 and TRBJ2-1; D call uncertain. The germline CDR1 and CDR2 sequences are MDHEN and SYDVKM. This CDR3 has 15 amino acids. Trimming pared 3 bases from V and 10 bases from J, leaving 19 bases between. This CDR3 is CASSFVETRRREQFF. The CDR3 coding sequence is TGTGCCAGCAGTTTCGTCGAGACTCGCCGCCGCGAGCAGTTCTTC.

The CDR3 loop reads CASSPVGQGGSPLHF. In DNA form, the CDR3 reads TGTGCCAGCAGCCCCGTGGGACAGGGGGGATCACCCCTCCACTTT. The chain couples TRBV5-6 to TRBJ1-6; 11 bases align to TRBD1. The CDR3 runs to 15 residues. In germline, CDR1 is SGHDT, CDR2 YYEEEE. J gave up 10 bases and V 4 bases, and 7 bases lay outside the gene matches.

J is TRBJ2-7 and V is TRBV7-6; TRBD1 is a possible D gene (5 bases). CDR3 size: 13 residues. Trimming cost V 3 bases and J 4 bases, with 10 bases left between them. Per germline, CDR1 SGHVS and CDR2 FNYEAQ. Here the CDR3 reads CASSLTDVYEQYF. CDR3 sequence (DNA): TGTGCCAGCAGCTTGACAGATGTTTACGAGCAGTACTTC. The full variable domain, in which reference TRBV7-6 and TRBJ2-7 provide the parts outside the CDR3, is GAGVSQSPRYKVTKRGQDVALRCDPISGHVSLYWYRQALGQGPEFLTYFNYEAQQDKSGLPNDRFSAERPEGSISTLTIQRTEQRDSAMYRCASSLTDVYEQYFGPGTRLTVT.

The V and J genes are TRBV5-1 and TRBJ2-7; 8 bases match TRBD1. Germline values: CDR1 SGHRS, CDR2 YFSETQ. Trimming took 4 bases from V and 1 from J; bases not matched to a gene: 13. There are 17 residues in the CDR3. The CDR3 sequence: CASSPGTTQGASYEQYF. CDR3 in DNA: TGCGCCAGCAGCCCCGGGACGACCCAGGGGGCGTCCTACGAGCAGTACTTC.

The gene calls are TRBV5-6 and TRBJ1-4; D is unresolved. The germline V gene has CDR1 SGHDT and CDR2 YYEEEE. CDR3 size: 13 residues. With 0 bases removed from V and 8 bases from J, the gap between germline ends came to 8 bases. The CDR3 spells CASSLAGGEKLFF. CDR3 nucleotides: TGTGCCAGCAGCTTGGCCGGCGGCGAAAAACTGTTTTTT.

The rearrangement uses TRBV9 and TRBJ2-7, with D perhaps matching TRBD1 (5 bases). Germline CDR1 and CDR2: SGDLS and YYNGEE. The CDR3 loop spans 14 amino acids. V shed 2 bases and J shed 2 bases, with 11 bases lying between them. The CDR3 loop is CASSVVQDTYEQYF. The CDR3 DNA sequence: TGTGCCAGCAGCGTGGTACAGGATACCTACGAGCAGTACTTC.

The V call is TRBV7-9, the J call TRBJ1-1; D might be TRBD1 (5 bases). The germline V gene encodes CDR1 SEHNR and CDR2 FQNEAQ (reference sequence). Trimming took 4 bases from V and 1 from J, leaving 13 bases between them. The CDR3 length is 15 residues. CDR3 amino acids: CASSSAGRGNTEAFF. For the CDR3, the DNA is TGTGCCAGCAGCTCCGCAGGGAGGGGGAACACTGAAGCTTTCTTT.